This T cell receptor beta chain comes out of a study of T cell changes during pregnancy in multiple sclerosis. V lost 1 base to trimming and J lost 0 bases, with 13 bases between them. CDR1 SGDLS and CDR2 YYNGEE come from the germline V gene. The CDR3 covers 17 residues. Only in-frame clones appear in the TCRdb table, and some are missing; sequencing was by immunoSEQ multiplex PCR. The sample lists roughly 84,000 clones, 93% occurring once. Sequences were derived from peripheral blood, sampled in the third trimester of pregnancy. V is TRBV9 and J is TRBJ2-2; D might be TRBD2 (6 bases). The TCR originated in a female donor in good health, enrolled as a control in a pregnancy study. The DNA for the CDR3 is TGTGCCAGCAGCGTAAGAGCGGGTAGCGCGAACACCGGGGAGCTGTTTTTT. It codes for CASSVRAGSANTGELFF.